This T cell receptor (beta chain) appears in the sequencing data of a study of T cell repertoires in aging, cancer and after chemotherapy. Whole-study context: Donors were grouped into six age bands spanning 30 or younger through 70 or older.

Points on this clonotype: The antigen is undetermined.

CDR3 size: 14 residues. Germline CDR1 reads MDHEN; CDR2 reads SYDVKM. V was pared by 2 bases and J by 2 bases, with 9 bases between. Multiplex touch-down PCR with TRB-A/B primers amplified rearranged V-D-J TRB sequences. TCRdb ran MiXCR on the multiplex PCR reads and lists one entry per CDR3 protein. The sample contains over a thousand distinct CDR3 sequences, roughly 33% of which appear only once. Peripheral blood genomic DNA, not sorted cells or RNA, was the template. Overall study results and limits: In healthy donors, age-related TCR diversity loss mainly reflected lost richness. Untreated cancer patients had significantly lower blood TCR diversity than age-matched healthy donors. Median generation probability rose over the chemotherapy interval in each cancer cohort, suggesting rebound thymic output.

The chain links TRBV28 to TRBJ1-1, with unresolved D. Sequencing was performed on blood. This TCR was sampled from a human donor with a solid tumor. DNA for the CDR3: TGTGCCAGCAGTTTAGCGCAGCCTAACACTGAAGCTTTCTTT. This translates into CASSLAQPNTEAFF. The full variable domain, in which reference TRBV28 and TRBJ1-1 provide the parts outside the CDR3, is DVKVTQSSRYLVKRTGEKVFLECVQDMDHENMFWYRQDPGLGLRLIYFSYDVKMKEKGDIPEGYSVSREKKERFSLILESASTNQTSMYLCASSLAQPNTEAFFGQGTRLTVV.